This entry concerns a single T cell receptor beta chain. This entry comes from a study of regulatory T cells in long-lasting Graves disease. From germline, CDR1 is ENHRY and CDR2 SYGVKD. The CDR3 is 12 amino acids. V lost 6 bases and J 3 bases, leaving 8 bases between the germline ends. In building TCR beta libraries, iRepertoire HTBI primers were used together with Arm-PCR of CDR3 regions. TCRdb recomputed calls from the multiplex PCR reads with MiXCR, one row per CDR3 protein. The data contain roughly 500,000 distinct CDR3 sequences, approximately 14% of them singletons. Time point here: newly diagnosed GD, antithyroid drugs for less than 3 months. With RNA extracted from PBMCs as input, the TCR library was made. The same data also contributed to another study, on T cells in Graves' hyperthyroidism and ophthalmopathy. This second study notes: The blood repertoire included most of the expanded thyroid clonotypes above 0.001.

The sample in question was peripheral blood mononuclear cells (PBMCs), obtained at new diagnosis, from a patient treated with antithyroid drugs. This receptor was identified in a woman aged 50 to 65 with Graves disease. V usage is TRBV10-3 and J usage is TRBJ2-5; TRBD1 might be the D (5 bases). CDR3 nucleotide sequence: TGTGCCATCAGGACCAGGGAAGAGACCCAGTACTTC. Translated: CAIRTREETQYF.